This TCR beta chain was documented in a study of blood T cells in healthy people across ages. Study-wide points: Strong correlation was found linking TCR beta diversity to naive T cell percentage. The recorded TCR beta diversity per million T cells decreased in a roughly linear manner with age. Changes in expanded clonotypes were possibly confounded, as the CMV status of donors was unknown.

Combining a sample-barcoded 5' primer with a J-beta primer mix, a second PCR ran for about 7 to 12 cycles. Every cDNA was tagged by a template-switch adaptor with 12 random nucleotides. TCRdb redid the calling of the 5' RACE reads with MiXCR, one entry per CDR3 protein. In the table there are about 1,500,000 distinct CDR3 sequences, 42% of which are singletons. The germline V gene has CDR1 SNHLY and CDR2 FYNNEI. This CDR3 has 13 amino acids. V was pared by 5 bases and J by 7 bases, with 15 bases between. A note on this clonotype: What it recognizes is unknown.

The TCR originated in a woman under 30 in good health. Sequencing input: blood. The V and J genes are TRBV2 and TRBJ2-7; D gene ambiguous. CDR3 region: CASSPGLLSEQYF. CDR3 bases: TGTGCCAGCAGTCCCGGCCTACTGAGTGAGCAGTACTTC. The complete variable domain, with remaining parts taken from reference TRBV2 and TRBJ2-7, reads EPEVTQTPSHQVTQMGQEVILRCVPISNHLYFYWYRQILGQKVEFLVSFYNNEISEKSEIFDDQFSVERPDGSNFTLKIRSTKLEDSAMYFCASSPGLLSEQYFGPGTRLTVT.